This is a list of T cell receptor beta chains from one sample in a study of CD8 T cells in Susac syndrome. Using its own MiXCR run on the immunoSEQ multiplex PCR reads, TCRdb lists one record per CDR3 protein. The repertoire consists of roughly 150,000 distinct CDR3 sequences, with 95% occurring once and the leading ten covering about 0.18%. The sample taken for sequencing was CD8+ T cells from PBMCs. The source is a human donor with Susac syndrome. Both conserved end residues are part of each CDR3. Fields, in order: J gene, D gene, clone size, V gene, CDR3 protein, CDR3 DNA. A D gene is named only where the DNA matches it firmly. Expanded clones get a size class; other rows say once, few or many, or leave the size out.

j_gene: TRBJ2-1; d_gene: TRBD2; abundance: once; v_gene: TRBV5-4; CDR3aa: CASSPGLADNEQFF; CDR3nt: TGTGCCAGCAGCCCGGGACTAGCGGACAATGAGCAGTTCTTC
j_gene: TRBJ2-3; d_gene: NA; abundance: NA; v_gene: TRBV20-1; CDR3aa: CSARYSSVLGPTDTQYF; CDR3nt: TGCAGTGCTAGATATTCCTCCGTCCTAGGACCGACAGATACGCAGTATTTT
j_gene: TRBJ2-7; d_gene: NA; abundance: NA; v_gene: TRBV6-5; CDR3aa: CASSYSRGEQYF; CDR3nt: TGTGCCAGCAGTTACTCCCGGGGGGAGCAGTACTTC
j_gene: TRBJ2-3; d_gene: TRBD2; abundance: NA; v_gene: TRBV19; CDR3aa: CASSPLAVNTDTQYF; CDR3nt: TGTGCCAGTAGTCCCCTAGCGGTCAACACAGATACGCAGTATTTT
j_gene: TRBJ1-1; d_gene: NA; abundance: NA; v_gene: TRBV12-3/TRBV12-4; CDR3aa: CASSFGGMNTEAFF; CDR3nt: TGTGCCAGCAGTTTCGGGGGAATGAACACTGAAGCTTTCTTT
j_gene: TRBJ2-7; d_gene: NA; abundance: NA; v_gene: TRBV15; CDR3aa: CATSRDRGDEQYF; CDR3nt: TGTGCCACCAGCAGAGATCGAGGGGACGAGCAGTACTTC
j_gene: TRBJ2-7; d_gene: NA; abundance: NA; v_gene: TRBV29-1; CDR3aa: CSVEPGLAYEQYF; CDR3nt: TGCAGCGTTGAACCGGGACTCGCCTACGAGCAGTACTTC
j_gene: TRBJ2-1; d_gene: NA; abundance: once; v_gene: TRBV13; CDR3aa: CASSLSAYNEQFF; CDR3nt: TGTGCCAGCAGCTTGTCAGCCTACAATGAGCAGTTCTTC
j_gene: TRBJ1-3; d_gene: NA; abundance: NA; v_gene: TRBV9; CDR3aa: CASSGTDGNTIYF; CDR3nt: TGTGCCAGCAGCGGGACAGATGGAAACACCATATATTTT
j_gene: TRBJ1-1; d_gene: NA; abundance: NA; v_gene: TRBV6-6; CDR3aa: CASSLGRVMNTEAFF; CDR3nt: TGTGCCAGCAGTCTCGGTCGAGTCATGAACACTGAAGCTTTCTTT
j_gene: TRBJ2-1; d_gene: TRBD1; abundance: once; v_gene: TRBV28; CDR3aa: CASSLSGQGRYNEQFF; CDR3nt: TGTGCCAGCAGTTTATCCGGACAGGGGAGGTACAATGAGCAGTTCTTC
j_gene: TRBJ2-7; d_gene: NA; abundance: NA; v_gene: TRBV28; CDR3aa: CASSWGAGAYEQYF; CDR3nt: TGTGCCAGCAGTTGGGGGGCGGGAGCCTACGAGCAGTACTTC
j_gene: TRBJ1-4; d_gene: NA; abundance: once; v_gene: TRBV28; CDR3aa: CASRWGREKLFF; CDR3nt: TGTGCCAGCCGATGGGGGCGCGAAAAACTGTTTTTT
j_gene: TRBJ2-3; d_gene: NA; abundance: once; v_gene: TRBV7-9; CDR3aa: CASSRPWGPHTDTQYF; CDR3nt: TGTGCCAGCAGCCGCCCGTGGGGTCCCCACACAGATACGCAGTATTTT
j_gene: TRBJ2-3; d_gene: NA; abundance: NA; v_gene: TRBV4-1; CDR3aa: CASSTPGVGIGTQYF; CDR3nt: TGCGCCAGCAGCACCCCCGGGGTGGGGATAGGTACGCAGTATTTT
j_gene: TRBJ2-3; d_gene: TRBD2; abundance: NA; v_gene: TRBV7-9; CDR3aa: CASSPPLAGELTDTQYF; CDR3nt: TGTGCCAGCAGTCCCCCTCTAGCGGGGGAGCTCACAGATACGCAGTATTTT
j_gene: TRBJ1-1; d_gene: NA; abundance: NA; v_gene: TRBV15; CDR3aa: CATSRRGGAYTEVFF; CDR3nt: TGTGCCACCAGCCGACGGGGGGGAGCTTACACTGAAGTTTTCTTT
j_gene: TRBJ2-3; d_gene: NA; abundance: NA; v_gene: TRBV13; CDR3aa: CASSLRDDDPPDTQYF; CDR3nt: TGTGCCAGCAGCTTGAGAGACGACGACCCCCCAGATACGCAGTATTTT
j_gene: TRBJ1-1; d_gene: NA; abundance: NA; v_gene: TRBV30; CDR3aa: CAWTVLVNTEAFF; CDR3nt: TGTGCCTGGACCGTACTGGTGAACACTGAAGCTTTCTTT
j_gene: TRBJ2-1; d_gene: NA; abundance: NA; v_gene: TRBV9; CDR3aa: CASSPNSNEQFF; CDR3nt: TGTGCCAGCAGCCCCAATAGCAATGAGCAGTTCTTC
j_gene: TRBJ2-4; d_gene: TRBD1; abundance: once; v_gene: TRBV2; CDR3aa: CASSESGQGTNIQYF; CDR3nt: TGTGCCAGCAGTGAATCGGGACAGGGTACGAACATTCAGTACTTC
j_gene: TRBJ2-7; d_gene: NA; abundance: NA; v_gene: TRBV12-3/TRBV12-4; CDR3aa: CASTRQQGTYEQYF; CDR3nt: TGTGCCAGCACCCGACAGCAGGGTACCTACGAGCAGTACTTC
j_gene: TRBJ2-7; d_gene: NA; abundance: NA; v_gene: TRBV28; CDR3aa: CASSLGARSHEQYF; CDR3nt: TGTGCCAGCAGTTTAGGGGCCAGGTCACACGAGCAGTACTTC
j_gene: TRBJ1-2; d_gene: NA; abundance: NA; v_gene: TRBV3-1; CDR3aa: CASSPGAAGLNPEGYGYTF; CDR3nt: TGTGCCAGCAGCCCGGGCGCAGCGGGACTCAACCCCGAGGGCTATGGCTACACCTTC
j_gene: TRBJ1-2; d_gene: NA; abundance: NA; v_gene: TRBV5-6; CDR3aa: CASRLGTDYGYTF; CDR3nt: TGTGCCAGCAGACTCGGGACGGACTATGGCTACACCTTC
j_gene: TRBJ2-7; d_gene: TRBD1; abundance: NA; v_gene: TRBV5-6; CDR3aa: CASSLVGTGGYEQYF; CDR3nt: TGTGCCAGCAGCTTGGTTGGGACAGGGGGCTACGAGCAGTACTTC
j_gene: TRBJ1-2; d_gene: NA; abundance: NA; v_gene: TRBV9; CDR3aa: CASSVGREGYGYTF; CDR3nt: TGTGCCAGCAGCGTAGGGAGGGAAGGGTATGGCTACACCTTC
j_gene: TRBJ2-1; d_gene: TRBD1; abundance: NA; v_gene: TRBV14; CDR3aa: CASSHTGGNEQFF; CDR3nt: TGTGCCAGCAGCCACACAGGGGGCAATGAGCAGTTCTTC
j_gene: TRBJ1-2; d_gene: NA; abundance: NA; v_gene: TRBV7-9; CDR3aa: CASSSTADSYGYTF; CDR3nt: TGCGCCAGCAGCTCGACCGCCGACAGCTATGGCTACACCTTC
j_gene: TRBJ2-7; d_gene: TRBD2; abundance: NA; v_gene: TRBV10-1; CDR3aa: CASSESWEREGHHEQYF; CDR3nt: TGCGCCAGCAGTGAGTCTTGGGAGCGGGAGGGCCACCACGAGCAGTACTTC
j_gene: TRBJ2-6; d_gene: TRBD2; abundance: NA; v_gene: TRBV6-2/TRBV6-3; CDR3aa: CASSYSGLAVISGANVLTF; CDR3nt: TGTGCCAGCAGTTACTCCGGACTAGCGGTAATCTCTGGGGCCAACGTCCTGACTTTC